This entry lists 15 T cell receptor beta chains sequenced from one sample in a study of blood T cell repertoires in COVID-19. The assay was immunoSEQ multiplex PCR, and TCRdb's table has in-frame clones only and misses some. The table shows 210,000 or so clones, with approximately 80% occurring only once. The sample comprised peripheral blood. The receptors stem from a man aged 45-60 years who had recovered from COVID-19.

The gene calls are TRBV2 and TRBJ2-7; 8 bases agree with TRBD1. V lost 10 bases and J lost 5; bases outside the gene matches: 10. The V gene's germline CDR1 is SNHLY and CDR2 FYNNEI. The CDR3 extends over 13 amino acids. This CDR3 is CAITQGGIDEQYF. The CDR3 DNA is TGTGCCATAACACAGGGGGGCATCGACGAGCAGTACTTC.

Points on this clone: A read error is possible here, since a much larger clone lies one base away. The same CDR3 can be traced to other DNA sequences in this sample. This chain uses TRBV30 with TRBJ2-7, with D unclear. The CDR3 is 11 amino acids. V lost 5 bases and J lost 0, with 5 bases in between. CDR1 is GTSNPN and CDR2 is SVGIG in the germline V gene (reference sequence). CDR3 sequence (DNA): TGTGCCTGGGGCAGCTCCTACGAGCAGTACTTC. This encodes CAWGSSYEQYF.

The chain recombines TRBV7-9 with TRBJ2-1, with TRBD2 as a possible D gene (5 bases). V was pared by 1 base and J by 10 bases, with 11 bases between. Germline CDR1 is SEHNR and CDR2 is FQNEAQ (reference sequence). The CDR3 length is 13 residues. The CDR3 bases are TGTGCCAGCAGCTTAGAGGTTGTAGCGGAGCAGTTCTTC. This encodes CASSLEVVAEQFF.

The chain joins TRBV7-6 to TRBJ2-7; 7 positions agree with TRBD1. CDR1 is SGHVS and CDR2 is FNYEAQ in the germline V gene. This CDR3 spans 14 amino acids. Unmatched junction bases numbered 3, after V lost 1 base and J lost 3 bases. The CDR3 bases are TGTGCCAGCAGCTTAGTGGGACAGCTCTACGAGCAGTACTTC. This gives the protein CASSLVGQLYEQYF.

DNA of the CDR3: TGTGCCAGCAGTGAACGGGGGGACAGGGGGAGGGATACGCAGTATTTT. Protein sequence: CASSERGDRGRDTQYF. V usage is TRBV25-1 and J usage is TRBJ2-3, with TRBD1 identical over 11 bases. Germline V lookup: CDR1 MGHDK, CDR2 SYGVNS. The CDR3 spans 16 residues. V trimming: 2 bases; J trimming: 6 bases; junction bases outside the gene matches: 7.

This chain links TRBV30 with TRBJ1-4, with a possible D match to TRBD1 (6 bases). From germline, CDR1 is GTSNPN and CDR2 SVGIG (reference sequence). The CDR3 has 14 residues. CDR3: CALGGQATNEKLFF. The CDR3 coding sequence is TGTGCTCTTGGGGGACAAGCAACTAATGAAAAACTGTTTTTT.

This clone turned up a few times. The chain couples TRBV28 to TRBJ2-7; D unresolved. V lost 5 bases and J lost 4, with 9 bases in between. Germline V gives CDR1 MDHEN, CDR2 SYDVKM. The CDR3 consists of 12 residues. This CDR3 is CASSPRLYEQYF. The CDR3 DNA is TGTGCCAGCAGTCCCCGACTGTACGAGCAGTACTTC.

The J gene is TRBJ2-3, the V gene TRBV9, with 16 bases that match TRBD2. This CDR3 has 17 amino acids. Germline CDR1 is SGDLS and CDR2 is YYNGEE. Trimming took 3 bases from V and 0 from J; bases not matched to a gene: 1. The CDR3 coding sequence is TGTGCCAGCAGCGGGGGACTAGCGGGAGGGAGCACAGATACGCAGTATTTT. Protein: CASSGGLAGGSTDTQYF.

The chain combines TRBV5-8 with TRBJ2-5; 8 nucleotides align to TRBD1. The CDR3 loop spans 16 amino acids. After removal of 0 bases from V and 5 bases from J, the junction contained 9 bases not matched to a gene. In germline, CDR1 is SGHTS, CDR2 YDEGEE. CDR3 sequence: CASSLERTGNGETQYF. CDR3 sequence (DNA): TGTGCCAGCAGCTTGGAACGGACAGGGAACGGGGAGACCCAGTACTTC.

The CDR3 here is CASSSRTGGTEAFF. DNA of the CDR3: TGTGCCAGCAGCTCCCGGACAGGGGGCACTGAAGCTTTCTTT. The chain is built from TRBV3-1 (or the pseudogene TRBV3-2) and TRBJ1-1; 10 bases map to TRBD1. CDR1 is LGHDT, CDR2 YNNKEL, per germline (reference sequence). V was clipped by 5 bases and J by 4 bases; unmatched bases: 4. This CDR3 region has 14 residues.

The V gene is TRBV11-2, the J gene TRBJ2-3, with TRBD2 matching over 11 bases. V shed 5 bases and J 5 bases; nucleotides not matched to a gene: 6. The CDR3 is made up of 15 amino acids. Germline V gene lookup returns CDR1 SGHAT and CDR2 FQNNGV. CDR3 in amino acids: CASSLLAGAGDTQYF. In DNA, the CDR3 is TGTGCCAGCAGCCTACTAGCGGGAGCAGGAGATACGCAGTATTTT. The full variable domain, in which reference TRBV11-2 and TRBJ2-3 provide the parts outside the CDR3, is EAGVAQSPRYKIIEKRQSVAFWCNPISGHATLYWYQQILGQGPKLLIQFQNNGVVDDSQLPKDRFSAERLKGVDSTLKIQPAKLEDSAVYLCASSLLAGAGDTQYFGPGTRLTVL.

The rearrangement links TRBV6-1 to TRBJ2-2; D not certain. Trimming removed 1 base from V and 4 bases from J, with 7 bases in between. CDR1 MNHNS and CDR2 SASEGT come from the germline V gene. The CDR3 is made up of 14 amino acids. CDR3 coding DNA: TGTGCCAGCAGTGAAGGACAAATCACCGGGGAGCTGTTTTTT. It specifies CASSEGQITGELFF.

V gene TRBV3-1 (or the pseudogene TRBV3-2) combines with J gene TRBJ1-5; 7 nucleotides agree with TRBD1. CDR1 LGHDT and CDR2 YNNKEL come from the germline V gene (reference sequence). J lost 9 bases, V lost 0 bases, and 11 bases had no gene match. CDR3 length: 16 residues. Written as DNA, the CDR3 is TGTGCCAGCAGCCAAGATCTGACAGGGTCCGTAAGGCCCCAGCATTTT. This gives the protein CASSQDLTGSVRPQHF.

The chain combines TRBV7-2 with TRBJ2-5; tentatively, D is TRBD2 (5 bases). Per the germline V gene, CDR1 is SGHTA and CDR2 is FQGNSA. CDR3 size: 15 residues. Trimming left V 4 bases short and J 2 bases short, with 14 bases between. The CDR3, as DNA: TGTGCCAGCAGCTCCCCCTATACTAGGCAAGAGACCCAGTACTTC. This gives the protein CASSSPYTRQETQYF.

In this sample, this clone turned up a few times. The CDR3 protein is CTSSHGTREGNEQFF. The DNA of the CDR3 is TGCACCAGCAGCCATGGGACTAGAGAGGGCAATGAGCAGTTCTTC. The chain has TRBV1 and TRBJ2-1; the listed D gene, TRBD2, was not tested against the DNA. TRBV1 is noted as a pseudogene. This CDR3 has 15 residues.